These 8 T cell receptor beta chains share one sample of origin, sequenced in a study of blood T cells in healthy people across ages. The use of a sample-barcoded 5' primer and a J-beta primer mix characterized a second PCR of about 7 to 12 cycles. TCRdb itself ran the 5' RACE reads through MiXCR, one entry per CDR3 protein. Among some 940,000 distinct CDR3 sequences, 25% to 30% were seen once, and the ten largest hold more than 8.5%. This same sample was also part of a study on T cells of mothers and their children.

Sequencing was performed on blood. These TCRs come from a woman in her forties in good health.

As regards this clonotype: A read error may produce the germline difference seen at one junction end. V is TRBV5-1 and J is TRBJ1-2, with 10 bases fitting TRBD1. The CDR3 sequence is 14 residues long. CDR1 is SGHRS and CDR2 is YFSETQ in the germline V gene. This CDR3 reads CASSPWTGGYGYIF. In nucleotides, the CDR3 is TGCGCCAGCAGCCCATGGACAGGGGGGTATGGCTACATCTTC.

The V call is TRBV20-1, the J call TRBJ2-5; D is possibly TRBD2 (5 bases). Gene TRBJ2-7 matches the end of the DNA better, so the J call may be wrong. The CDR3 runs to 13 residues. Looked up from germline, CDR1 is DFQATT and CDR2 is SNEGSKA (reference sequence). The CDR3 spells CSAVSAMFYEQYF. The CDR3 nucleotides read TGCAGTGCTGTTAGCGCGATGTTCTACGAGCAGTACTTC.

This clonotype was seen a handful of times. The chain employs TRBV2 and TRBJ1-2; perhaps TRBD1 as D (5 bases). There are 14 residues in the CDR3. V shed 5 bases and J shed 5 bases, with 15 bases lying between them. Germline V gene sequence: CDR1 SNHLY, CDR2 FYNNEI. The CDR3, as DNA: TGTGCCAGCAGTCCCGGGACGGCTAGATATGGCTACACCTTC. Amino acids: CASSPGTARYGYTF.

This clonotype was counted only a few times. The CDR3 coding sequence is TGTGCCAGCAGTTACTCGATGGGCGAAACAGGGGACTATAGCAATCAGCCCCAGCATTTT. Protein sequence: CASSYSMGETGDYSNQPQHF. This chain connects TRBV6-2 or TRBV6-3 to TRBJ1-5; 7 bases fit TRBD1. This CDR3 comprises 20 residues. Germline CDR1 reads MNHEY; CDR2 reads SVGEGT. Trimming took 0 bases from V and 0 from J; bases not matched to a gene: 14.

This clonotype was counted between two and nine times. This rearrangement joins TRBV28 to TRBJ1-1, with 9 bases that match TRBD1. The CDR3 loop spans 17 amino acids. The V gene end was trimmed by 5 bases and the J gene end by 0 bases; junction bases not matched to a gene: 10. In germline, CDR1 is MDHEN, CDR2 SYDVKM. CDR3 protein: CASSPWTGQGMNTEAFF. The CDR3, as DNA: TGTGCCAGCAGTCCCTGGACCGGACAGGGGATGAACACTGAAGCTTTCTTT.

This clonotype was detected a few times. The chain joins TRBV14 to TRBJ2-5; D is undetermined. Germline-derived CDR1 and CDR2 are SGHDN and FVKESK. V was shortened by 3 bases and J by 1 base, with 12 bases between the two germline ends. The CDR3 covers 15 residues. DNA of the CDR3: TGTGCCAGCAGCCACCTCAGCAATCTCCAAGAGACCCAGTACTTC. Translation: CASSHLSNLQETQYF. Full variable domain (missing parts from reference TRBV14 and TRBJ2-5): EAGVTQFPSHSVIEKGQTVTLRCDPISGHDNLYWYRRVMGKEIKFLLHFVKESKQDESGMPNNRFLAERTGGTYSTLKVQPAELEDSGVYFCASSHLSNLQETQYFGPGTRLLVL.

This chain links TRBV12-3 or TRBV12-4 with TRBJ1-2; 9 bases match TRBD1. V shed 1 base and J 3 bases; nucleotides not matched to a gene: 6. The CDR3 contains 16 residues. The CDR3 region has the DNA TGTGCCAGCAGTTTAGGGGACAGGGTCTTTGACTATGGCTACACCTTC. This encodes CASSLGDRVFDYGYTF.

This clonotype was seen once. V usage is TRBV7-2 and J usage is TRBJ2-2; a possible D gene is TRBD2 (6 bases). Per germline, CDR1 SGHTA and CDR2 FQGNSA. The CDR3 is 16 amino acids. Trimming took off 0 bases at V and 4 bases at J, with 12 bases between the two ends. CDR3 sequence: CASSLAGGVVTGELFF. The DNA of the CDR3 is TGTGCCAGCAGCTTAGCAGGCGGGGTGGTCACCGGGGAGCTGTTTTTT.